This entry features one T cell receptor beta chain sequence. Its antigen is not identified. This sample is drawn from a study of T cell responses to AZD1222 COVID-19 vaccine. General observations from the study: Donors skewed white British and female; clonal diversity was possibly underestimated. CD4 TCRs linked to vaccination spanned spike, dominating at 160-218 and 743-854. Baseline seropositivity occurred in only a handful of AZD1222 recipients. Nearly half of spike-specific TCRs reportedly go after variant regions that carry no mutations.

The germline V and J ends were trimmed by 0 bases and 7 bases, with 15 bases remaining between them. CDR1 is MGHRA and CDR2 is YSYEKL in the germline V gene. This CDR3 is 15 amino acids long. Assay: immunoSEQ multiplex PCR; the TCRdb copy retains only in-frame clones and omits some. Of tens of thousands of clones listed, around nine tenths were seen once; the top ten hold less than 9%. V gene TRBV4-1 combines with J gene TRBJ1-1; a possible D gene is TRBD1 (6 bases). The sequencing used peripheral blood, collected on day 0 of AZD1222 vaccination. The sequence derives from an adult in good health. CDR3 protein: CASSQDWGGALEAFF. The CDR3 DNA sequence: TGCGCCAGCAGCCAAGATTGGGGGGGCGCGCTTGAAGCTTTCTTT.